Below, 28 T cell receptor beta chains from the same sample are listed, as sequenced in a study of blood T cell repertoires in COVID-19. This table comes from immunoSEQ multiplex PCR, and its TCRdb copy is limited to in-frame clones, with some not included. The sample has about 350,000 clones; around 91% are singletons. Sequenced: peripheral blood. The receptors come from a woman between 18 and 29 years old who had recovered from COVID-19.

The chain couples TRBV4-1 to TRBJ1-1, with a weak D call TRBD1 (5 bases). The V and J ends lost 4 bases and 0 bases respectively, with 12 bases between them. The length of the CDR3 is 15 residues. Looked up from germline, CDR1 is MGHRA and CDR2 is YSYEKL. The CDR3 loop reads CASSPHTGLNTEAFF. In nucleotides, the CDR3 is TGCGCCAGCAGCCCCCACACAGGTCTGAACACTGAAGCTTTCTTT.

The chain carries TRBV15 and TRBJ2-1; 10 bases are a match to TRBD2. The V gene end was trimmed by 5 bases and the J gene end by 1 base; junction bases not matched to a gene: 2. CDR1 and CDR2 from the germline V gene are LNHNV and YYDKDF (reference sequence). This CDR3 has 15 residues. CDR3 region: CATSALAGSYNEQFF. CDR3 DNA: TGTGCCACCAGCGCACTAGCGGGGTCCTACAATGAGCAGTTCTTC.

V and J are TRBV30 and TRBJ2-5; D is uncertain. CDR3 size: 10 residues. Trimming pared 1 base from V and 7 bases from J, leaving 4 bases between. Germline loops: CDR1 GTSNPN, CDR2 SVGIG (reference sequence). CDR3 amino acids: CAWSDGTQYF. The CDR3 DNA sequence: TGTGCCTGGAGTGACGGGACCCAGTACTTC.

The chain employs TRBV5-4 and TRBJ2-2, with a possible D match to TRBD1 (6 bases). The V end was cut by 0 bases, the J end by 1 base, with 10 bases between. Per the germline V gene, CDR1 is SGHNT and CDR2 is YYREEE (reference sequence). This CDR3 comprises 16 residues. The CDR3, as DNA: TGTGCCAGCAGCTTGGCAGGGGCGCTGAACACCGGGGAGCTGTTTTTT. This translates into CASSLAGALNTGELFF.

The genes are TRBV7-2 and TRBJ2-7; tentatively, D is TRBD1 (6 bases). Germline V gives CDR1 SGHTA, CDR2 FQGNSA. The CDR3 has 13 amino acids. The V end lost 5 bases, the J end lost 6 bases, and 14 bases lay between the germline ends. Here the CDR3 DNA reads TGTGCCAGCAGCGTACAGGGTTCTGGCGAGCAGTACGTC. Its translation is CASSVQGSGEQYV.

J is TRBJ2-1 and V is TRBV10-3; 12 bases are a match to TRBD2. The CDR3 length is 15 residues. In germline, CDR1 is ENHRY, CDR2 SYGVKD. J was trimmed by 5 bases and V by 6 bases; bases with no gene match: 5. The CDR3 reads CAISPSGRGNNEQFF. CDR3 coding DNA: TGTGCCATCAGCCCTAGCGGGAGGGGAAACAATGAGCAGTTCTTC.

This clone showed up many times. The J gene is TRBJ2-5, the V gene TRBV9; D not certain. The CDR3 runs 14 residues. Germline CDR1 and CDR2: SGDLS and YYNGEE. V was pared by 0 bases and J by 2 bases, with 8 bases between. CDR3 in amino acids: CASSVAADQETQYF. Here the CDR3 DNA reads TGTGCCAGCAGCGTAGCTGCAGATCAAGAGACCCAGTACTTC.

The chain employs TRBV27 and TRBJ1-2; D not certain. The germline V gene encodes CDR1 MNHEY and CDR2 SMNVEV (reference sequence). There are 16 residues in the CDR3. Between the trimmed V and J ends, which lost 4 bases and 0 bases, there was a span of 15 bases. For the CDR3, the DNA is TGTGCCAGCAGTTCCCATGTTGGCCCTGCTAACTATGGCTACACCTTC. It codes for CASSSHVGPANYGYTF.

V is TRBV28 and J is TRBJ2-3, with 8 nucleotides matching TRBD2. V dropped 3 bases and J dropped 2; count of bases not matched to a gene: 7. Germline values: CDR1 MDHEN, CDR2 SYDVKM. This CDR3 is built from 16 residues. The CDR3 sequence is CASSFAGLALTDTQYF. CDR3 DNA: TGTGCCAGCAGTTTTGCCGGACTAGCTCTCACAGATACGCAGTATTTT.

The V gene is TRBV6-6, the J gene TRBJ1-6, with 7 bases lining up with TRBD1. The V segment lost 9 bases and the J segment 7 bases; nucleotides outside the gene matches: 9. From germline, CDR1 is MNHNY and CDR2 SVGAGI (reference sequence). This CDR3 is built from 14 residues. The chain's CDR3 is CASSFPGQNSPLHF. The CDR3 nucleotides are TGTGCCAGTAGCTTCCCGGGACAGAATTCACCCCTCCACTTT.

The rearrangement links TRBV12-3 or TRBV12-4 to TRBJ1-2; D ambiguous. The CDR3 totals 13 residues. V dropped 7 bases and J dropped 5 bases, with 14 bases sitting between them. CDR3 protein: CASTLGRVYGYTF. In nucleotides, the CDR3 is TGTGCCAGCACTTTGGGGAGGGTTTATGGCTACACCTTC.

This chain links TRBV9 with TRBJ1-4, with D maybe TRBD1 (5 bases). This CDR3 comprises 13 residues. CDR1 and CDR2 (germline): SGDLS, YYNGEE. V was cut by 4 bases and J by 5 bases, with 9 bases left in between. The CDR3 region has the DNA TGTGCCAGCAGCCCCGGACAAAATGAAAAACTGTTTTTT. Residues: CASSPGQNEKLFF.

The chain carries TRBV18 and TRBJ2-1, with TRBD2 identical over 7 bases. The CDR3 consists of 16 residues. Trimming removed 3 bases from V and 5 bases from J; junction bases left unmatched: 10. The germline V gene has CDR1 KGHSH and CDR2 LQKENI. CDR3 sequence (DNA): TGTGCCAGCTCACCCACCGCGACTAGCCGCCACAATGAGCAGTTCTTC. This encodes CASSPTATSRHNEQFF.

The CDR3, as DNA: TGTGCCAGCAGAGGACTAGCGGGAAACACCGGGGAGCTGTTTTTT. Its translation is CASRGLAGNTGELFF. V is TRBV7-2 and J is TRBJ2-2; the match to TRBD2 covers 12 bases. V shed 6 bases and J 2 bases; nucleotides not matched to a gene: 1. Looked up from germline, CDR1 is SGHTA and CDR2 is FQGNSA. The CDR3 is 15 amino acids.

This chain connects TRBV30 to TRBJ2-2; TRBD2 matches at 7 bases. The CDR3 totals 21 residues. Germline V CDR1 and CDR2: GTSNPN, SVGIG (reference sequence). V lost 4 bases, J lost 0 bases, and 23 bases stayed unmatched. The CDR3, as DNA: TGTGCCTGGAATGGAATAGGGGACTACACATACGGGAATTCGAACACCGGGGAGCTGTTTTTT. Amino acids: CAWNGIGDYTYGNSNTGELFF.

In DNA form, the CDR3 reads TGCGCCAGCACCCCTTTCAGTGGGAGCGCCGGGGAGCTGTTTTTT. Encoded protein: CASTPFSGSAGELFF. The V gene is TRBV4-1, the J gene TRBJ2-2; maybe TRBD2 (5 bases). V lost 7 bases to trimming and J lost 6 bases, with 18 bases between them. Per germline, CDR1 MGHRA and CDR2 YSYEKL. The CDR3 runs 15 residues.

This sequence joins TRBV7-2 and TRBJ2-1, with 10 bases aligning to TRBD2. V was clipped by 1 base and J by 4 bases; unmatched bases: 13. The CDR3 runs 19 residues. Germline V CDR1 and CDR2: SGHTA, FQGNSA. The CDR3 coding sequence is TGTGCCAGCAGCTTAGTTTCTTGGGCTCGGACTAGCGGATACAATGAGCAGTTCTTC. Its translation: CASSLVSWARTSGYNEQFF. The variable domain in full, with the rest retrieved from reference TRBV7-2 and TRBJ2-1, is GAGVSQSPSNKVTEKGKDVELRCDPISGHTALYWYRQSLGQGLEFLIYFQGNSAPDKSGLPSDRFSAERTGGSVSTLTIQRTQQEDSAVYLCASSLVSWARTSGYNEQFFGPGTRLTVL.

This clone appeared once. This chain links TRBV19 with TRBJ2-2; possibly TRBD2 for D (5 bases). The CDR3 runs to 15 residues. With 4 bases removed from V and 1 base from J, the gap between germline ends came to 10 bases. Germline CDR1 is LNHDA and CDR2 is SQIVND (reference sequence). CDR3 DNA: TGTGCCAGTAGTACTCTAGCCGGGAACACCGGGGAGCTGTTTTTT. Amino acids: CASSTLAGNTGELFF.

In its sample, this clone was seen once. Additional DNA sequences in this sample encode the identical CDR3. The CDR3 loop reads CASSLRDSSYNEQFF. In nucleotides, the CDR3 is TGTGCCAGCAGTTTGCGGGATAGCTCCTACAATGAGCAGTTCTTC. The chain is built from TRBV6-2 or TRBV6-3 and TRBJ2-1; possibly TRBD2 for D (6 bases). V shed 4 bases and J shed 0 bases, with 10 bases lying between them. Per the germline V gene, CDR1 is MNHEY and CDR2 is SVGEGT. The CDR3 sequence is 15 residues long.

V gene TRBV2 combines with J gene TRBJ1-1; D unresolved. The germline CDR1 and CDR2 sequences are SNHLY and FYNNEI. The CDR3 totals 13 residues. The ends were cut back, 2 bases at V and 11 bases at J, with 15 bases in the middle. The CDR3 is CASSERLTRVAFF. The CDR3, as DNA: TGTGCCAGCAGTGAACGTTTGACTCGGGTGGCTTTCTTT.

The V call is TRBV11-2, the J call TRBJ2-1, with 8 positions matching TRBD2. The trim removed 5 bases at V and 3 bases at J, leaving 6 bases unmatched. CDR3 length: 15 residues. Per germline, CDR1 SGHAT and CDR2 FQNNGV. CDR3 bases: TGTGCCAGCAGCCGACAAGCGGGAGACTACAATGAGCAGTTCTTC. It specifies CASSRQAGDYNEQFF. Full variable domain (remainder filled in from reference TRBV11-2 and TRBJ2-1): EAGVAQSPRYKIIEKRQSVAFWCNPISGHATLYWYQQILGQGPKLLIQFQNNGVVDDSQLPKDRFSAERLKGVDSTLKIQPAKLEDSAVYLCASSRQAGDYNEQFFGPGTRLTVL.

The rearrangement joins TRBV21-1 to TRBJ2-7; the table names TRBD1, a call not compared with the DNA. TRBV21-1 is labeled a pseudogene. The CDR3 spans 15 residues. The CDR3 bases are TGTGCCAGCAGCAAGGTAAACAGGGATCATTACGAGCAGTACGTC. Protein sequence: CASSKVNRDHYEQYV.

On this clone itself: Other DNA sequences from this sample encode an identical CDR3 as well. The rearrangement uses TRBV6-4 and TRBJ2-1, with 10 positions matching TRBD2. The germline gives CDR1 MRHNA, CDR2 SNTAGT. This CDR3 is built from 15 residues. Trimming cost V 3 bases and J 1 base; bases outside gene matches: 0. CDR3 sequence (DNA): TGTGCCAGCAGTGAGACTAGCGGGTCCTACAATGAGCAGTTCTTC. Protein sequence: CASSETSGSYNEQFF.

About this clone itself: Sequence at one end of the junction differs from germline and may be a read error. The chain has TRBV5-6 and TRBJ2-2; 9 bases match TRBD1. The V gene's germline CDR1 is SGHDT and CDR2 YYEEEE. This CDR3 is built from 15 residues. The CDR3 loop is CASGLRDRDAGELFF. CDR3 DNA sequence: TGTGCCAGCGGCTTAAGGGACAGGGACGCCGGGGAGCTGTTTTTT.

This clone came up once. This chain uses TRBV2 with TRBJ1-5; D remains ambiguous. This CDR3 has 18 residues. V lost 7 bases and J 6 bases, leaving 28 bases between the germline ends. Germline assignment: CDR1 SNHLY and CDR2 FYNNEI. CDR3: CASTLYGSYSTRGQPQHF. For the CDR3, the DNA is TGTGCCAGCACCCTATACGGTTCGTACTCAACTCGGGGTCAGCCCCAGCATTTT.

V is TRBV2 and J is TRBJ1-2, with a weak D call TRBD1 (6 bases). The CDR3 spans 13 residues. The germline V gene encodes CDR1 SNHLY and CDR2 FYNNEI. Trimming removed 7 bases from V and 5 bases from J, with 14 bases in between. The chain's CDR3 is CASTGDEVYGYTF. CDR3 nucleotide sequence: TGTGCCAGCACAGGGGATGAAGTATATGGCTACACCTTC.

This chain joins TRBV9 and TRBJ2-3; D not resolved. Between the trimmed V and J ends, which lost 0 bases and 0 bases, there was a span of 11 bases. Germline V lookup: CDR1 SGDLS, CDR2 YYNGEE. The CDR3 has 16 residues. CDR3: CASSVGAAGSTDTQYF. CDR3 bases: TGTGCCAGCAGCGTAGGTGCAGCCGGGAGCACAGATACGCAGTATTTT.

The chain is built from TRBV7-2 and TRBJ1-2; D might be TRBD1 (6 bases). Germline CDR1 SGHTA, CDR2 FQGNSA. V lost 2 bases to trimming and J lost 0 bases, with 10 bases between them. CDR3 length: 15 residues. Written as DNA, the CDR3 is TGTGCCAGCAGCTTAACACGGACAGCTAACTATGGCTACACCTTC. Translation gives CASSLTRTANYGYTF.